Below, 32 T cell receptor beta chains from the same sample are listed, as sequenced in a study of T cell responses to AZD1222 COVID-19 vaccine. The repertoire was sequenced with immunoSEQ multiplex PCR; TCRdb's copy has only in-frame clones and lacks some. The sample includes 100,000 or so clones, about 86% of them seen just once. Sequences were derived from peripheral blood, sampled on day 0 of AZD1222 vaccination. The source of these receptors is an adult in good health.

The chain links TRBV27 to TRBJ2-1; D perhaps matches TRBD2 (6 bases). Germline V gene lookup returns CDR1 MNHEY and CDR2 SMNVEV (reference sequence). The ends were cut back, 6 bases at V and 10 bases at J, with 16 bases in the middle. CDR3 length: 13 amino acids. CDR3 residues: CASSHGGNREQFF. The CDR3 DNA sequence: TGTGCCAGCAGCCACGGCGGGAATCGGGAGCAGTTCTTC.

The CDR3 sequence is CASSHGTGKRKTQYF. The DNA for the CDR3 is TGTGCCAGCAGCCACGGGACAGGGAAGAGGAAGACCCAGTACTTC. This chain connects TRBV3-1 (or the pseudogene TRBV3-2) to TRBJ2-5, with 9 positions matching TRBD1. The CDR3 has 15 amino acids. J was trimmed by 6 bases and V by 3 bases; bases with no gene match: 8. Germline loops: CDR1 LGHDT, CDR2 YNNKEL (reference sequence).

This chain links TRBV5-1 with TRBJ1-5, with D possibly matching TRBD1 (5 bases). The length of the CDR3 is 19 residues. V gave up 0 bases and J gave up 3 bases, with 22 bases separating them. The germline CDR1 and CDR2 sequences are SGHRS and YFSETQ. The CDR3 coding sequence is TGCGCCAGCAGCTTGGGTTATGAAGGTAGCAGGGCTAACAATCAGCCCCAGCATTTT. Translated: CASSLGYEGSRANNQPQHF.

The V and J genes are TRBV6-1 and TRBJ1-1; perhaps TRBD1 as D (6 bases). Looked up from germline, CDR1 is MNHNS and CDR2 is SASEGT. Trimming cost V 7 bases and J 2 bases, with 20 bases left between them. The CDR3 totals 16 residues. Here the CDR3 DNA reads TGTGCCAGCATTGACAAGGGGGGGTCATTAAACACTGAAGCTTTCTTT. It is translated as CASIDKGGSLNTEAFF.

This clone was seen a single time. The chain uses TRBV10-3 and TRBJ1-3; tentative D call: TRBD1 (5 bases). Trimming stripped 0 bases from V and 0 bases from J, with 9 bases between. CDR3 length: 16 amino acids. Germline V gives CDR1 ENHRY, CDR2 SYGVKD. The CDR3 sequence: CAISESRGSSGNTIYF. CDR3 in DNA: TGTGCCATCAGTGAGTCGAGGGGTTCCTCTGGAAACACCATATATTTT.

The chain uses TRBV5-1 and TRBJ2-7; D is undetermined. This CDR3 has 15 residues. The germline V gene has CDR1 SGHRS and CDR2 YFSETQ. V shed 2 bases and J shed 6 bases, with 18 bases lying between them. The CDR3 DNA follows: TGCGCCAGCAGCTTCGGTAATGTAGGGCCGACCGAGCAGTACTTC. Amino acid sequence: CASSFGNVGPTEQYF. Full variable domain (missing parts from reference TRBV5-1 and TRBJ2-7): KAGVTQTPRYLIKTRGQQVTLSCSPISGHRSVSWYQQTPGQGLQFLFEYFSETQRNKGNFPGRFSGRQFSNSRSEMNVSTLELGDSALYLCASSFGNVGPTEQYFGPGTRLTVT.

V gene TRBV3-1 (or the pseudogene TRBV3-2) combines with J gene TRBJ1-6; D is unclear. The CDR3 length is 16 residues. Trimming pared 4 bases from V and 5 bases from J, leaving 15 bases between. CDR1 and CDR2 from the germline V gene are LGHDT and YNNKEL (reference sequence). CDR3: CASSPAGQRHNSPLHF. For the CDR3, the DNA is TGTGCCAGCAGCCCTGCCGGCCAAAGACATAATTCACCCCTCCACTTT.

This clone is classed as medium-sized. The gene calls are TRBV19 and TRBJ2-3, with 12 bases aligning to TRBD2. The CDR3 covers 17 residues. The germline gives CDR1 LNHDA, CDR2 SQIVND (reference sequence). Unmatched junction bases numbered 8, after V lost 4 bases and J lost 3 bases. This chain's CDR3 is CASSTVRTSGVTDTQYF. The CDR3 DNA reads TGTGCCAGTAGTACCGTGAGGACTAGCGGGGTTACAGATACGCAGTATTTT.

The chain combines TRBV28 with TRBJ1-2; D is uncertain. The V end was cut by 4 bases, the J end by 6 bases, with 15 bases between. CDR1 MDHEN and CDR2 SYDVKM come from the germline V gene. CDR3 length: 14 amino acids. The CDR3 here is CASSYPDRTDGYTF. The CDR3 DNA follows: TGTGCCAGCAGTTATCCGGACCGGACGGATGGCTACACCTTC.

The CDR3 DNA sequence: TGTGCCAGTAGAGACAGCCCGGGGAATGAAAAACTGTTTTTT. Amino acids: CASRDSPGNEKLFF. The chain employs TRBV19 and TRBJ1-4; tentatively, D is TRBD1 (5 bases). The length of the CDR3 is 14 residues. V gave up 6 bases and J gave up 5 bases, with 13 bases separating them. Germline CDR1 reads LNHDA; CDR2 reads SQIVND (reference sequence).

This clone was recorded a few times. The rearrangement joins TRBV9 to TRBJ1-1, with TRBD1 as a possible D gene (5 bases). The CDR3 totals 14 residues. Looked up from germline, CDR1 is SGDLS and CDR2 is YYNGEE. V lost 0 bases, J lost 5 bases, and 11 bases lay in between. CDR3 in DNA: TGTGCCAGCAGCGTAGATGGGGGAATAACTGAAGCTTTCTTT. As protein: CASSVDGGITEAFF.

This CDR3 reads CARTYRGSGPHTQYF. CDR3 nucleotides: TGTGCCAGGACCTATAGGGGCAGCGGACCCCATACGCAGTATTTT. The V gene is TRBV27, the J gene TRBJ2-3; possibly TRBD1 or TRBD2 for D (5 bases each). Trimming took off 9 bases at V and 7 bases at J, with 23 bases between the two ends. CDR3 size: 15 residues. Germline CDR1 reads MNHEY; CDR2 reads SMNVEV (reference sequence).

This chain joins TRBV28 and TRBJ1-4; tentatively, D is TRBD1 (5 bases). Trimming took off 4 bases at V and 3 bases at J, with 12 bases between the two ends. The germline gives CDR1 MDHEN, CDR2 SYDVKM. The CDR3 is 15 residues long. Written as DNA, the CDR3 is TGTGCCAGCAGTTACACCGGGGCCTCTAATGAAAAACTGTTTTTT. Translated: CASSYTGASNEKLFF.

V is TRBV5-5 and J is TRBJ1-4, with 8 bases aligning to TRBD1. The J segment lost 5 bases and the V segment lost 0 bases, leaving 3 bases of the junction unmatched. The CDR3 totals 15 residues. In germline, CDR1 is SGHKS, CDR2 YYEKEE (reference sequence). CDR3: CASSLGQGSNEKLFF. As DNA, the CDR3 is TGTGCCAGCAGCTTGGGACAGGGGTCAAATGAAAAACTGTTTTTT.

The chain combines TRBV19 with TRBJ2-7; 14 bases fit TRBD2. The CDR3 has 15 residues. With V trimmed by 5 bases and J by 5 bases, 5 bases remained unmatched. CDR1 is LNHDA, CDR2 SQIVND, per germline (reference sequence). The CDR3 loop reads CASSVPGLAGDEQYF. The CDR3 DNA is TGTGCCAGTAGTGTCCCGGGACTAGCGGGAGACGAGCAGTACTTC.

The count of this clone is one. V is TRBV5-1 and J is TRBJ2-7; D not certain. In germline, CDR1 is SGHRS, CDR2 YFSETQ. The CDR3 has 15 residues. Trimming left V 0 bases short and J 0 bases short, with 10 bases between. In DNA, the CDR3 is TGCGCCAGCAGCTTGGAAGACTCGAGCTCCTACGAGCAGTACTTC. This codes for CASSLEDSSSYEQYF. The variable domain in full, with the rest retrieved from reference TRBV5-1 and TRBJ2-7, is KAGVTQTPRYLIKTRGQQVTLSCSPISGHRSVSWYQQTPGQGLQFLFEYFSETQRNKGNFPGRFSGRQFSNSRSEMNVSTLELGDSALYLCASSLEDSSSYEQYFGPGTRLTVT.

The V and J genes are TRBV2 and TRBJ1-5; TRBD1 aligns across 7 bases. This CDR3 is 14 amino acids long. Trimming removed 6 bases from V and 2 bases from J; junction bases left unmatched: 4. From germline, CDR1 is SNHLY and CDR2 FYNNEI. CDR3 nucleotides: TGTGCCAGCAGACAAACAGGGGGCAATCAGCCCCAGCATTTT. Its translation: CASRQTGGNQPQHF.

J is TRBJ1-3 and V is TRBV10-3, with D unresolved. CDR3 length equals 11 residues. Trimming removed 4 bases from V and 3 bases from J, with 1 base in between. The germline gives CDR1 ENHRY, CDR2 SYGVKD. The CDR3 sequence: CAISGGNTIYF. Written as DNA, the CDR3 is TGTGCCATCAGTGGTGGAAACACCATATATTTT.

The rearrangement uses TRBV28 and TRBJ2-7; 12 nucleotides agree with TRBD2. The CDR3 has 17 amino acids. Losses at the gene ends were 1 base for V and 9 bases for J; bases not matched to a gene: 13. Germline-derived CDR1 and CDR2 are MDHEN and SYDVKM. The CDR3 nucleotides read TGTGCCAGCAGTTTATTGTCTTTTACTAGCGGGAGGTCGGGGCAGTACTTC. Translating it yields CASSLLSFTSGRSGQYF. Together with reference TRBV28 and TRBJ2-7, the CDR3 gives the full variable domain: DVKVTQSSRYLVKRTGEKVFLECVQDMDHENMFWYRQDPGLGLRLIYFSYDVKMKEKGDIPEGYSVSREKKERFSLILESASTNQTSMYLCASSLLSFTSGRSGQYFGPGTRLTVT.

The CDR3: CASSLSSGSYSYEQYF. The CDR3 DNA follows: TGTGCCAGCAGCCTATCTAGCGGGAGTTACTCGTACGAGCAGTACTTC. The V gene is TRBV4-2, the J gene TRBJ2-7; 10 nucleotides align to TRBD2. Germline V gene lookup returns CDR1 LGHNA and CDR2 YNFKEQ. CDR3 length equals 16 residues. V trimming: 4 bases; J trimming: 4 bases; junction bases outside the gene matches: 10.

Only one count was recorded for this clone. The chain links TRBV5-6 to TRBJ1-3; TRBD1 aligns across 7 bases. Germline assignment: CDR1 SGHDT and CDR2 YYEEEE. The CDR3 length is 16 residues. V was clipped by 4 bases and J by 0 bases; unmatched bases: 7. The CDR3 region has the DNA TGTGCCAGCAGCCCCCGGGACAGCTTCTCTGGAAACACCATATATTTT. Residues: CASSPRDSFSGNTIYF.

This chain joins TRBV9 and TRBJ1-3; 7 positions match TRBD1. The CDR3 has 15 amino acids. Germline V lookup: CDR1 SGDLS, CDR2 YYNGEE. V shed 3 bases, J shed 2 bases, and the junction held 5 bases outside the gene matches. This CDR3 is CASSAITGAGNTIYF. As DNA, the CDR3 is TGTGCCAGCAGCGCGATCACAGGGGCTGGAAACACCATATATTTT.

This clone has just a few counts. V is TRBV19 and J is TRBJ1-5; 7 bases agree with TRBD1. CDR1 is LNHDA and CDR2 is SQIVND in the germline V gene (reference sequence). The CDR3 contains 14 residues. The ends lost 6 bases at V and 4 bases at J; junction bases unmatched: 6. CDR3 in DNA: TGTGCCAGTAGGGGAGACAGGGAGAATCAGCCCCAGCATTTT. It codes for CASRGDRENQPQHF.

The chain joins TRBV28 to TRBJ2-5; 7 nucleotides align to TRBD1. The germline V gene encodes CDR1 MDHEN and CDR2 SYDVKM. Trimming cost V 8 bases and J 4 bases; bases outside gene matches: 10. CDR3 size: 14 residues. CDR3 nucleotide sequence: TGTGCCAGCTTGGACAGGCATAGGGTAGAGACCCAGTACTTC. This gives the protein CASLDRHRVETQYF.

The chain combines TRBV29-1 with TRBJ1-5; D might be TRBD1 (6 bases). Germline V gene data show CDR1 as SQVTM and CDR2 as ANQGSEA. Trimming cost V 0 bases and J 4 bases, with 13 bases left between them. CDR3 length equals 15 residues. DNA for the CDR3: TGCAGCGTTGAAGATGGAACAGGGCCTAATCAGCCCCAGCATTTT. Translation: CSVEDGTGPNQPQHF.

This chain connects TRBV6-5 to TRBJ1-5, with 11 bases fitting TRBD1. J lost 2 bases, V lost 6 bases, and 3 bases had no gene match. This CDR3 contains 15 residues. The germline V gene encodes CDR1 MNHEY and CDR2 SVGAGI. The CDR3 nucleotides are TGTGCCAGCAGGGGGACAGGGGGAGGCAATCAGCCCCAGCATTTT. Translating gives CASRGTGGGNQPQHF.

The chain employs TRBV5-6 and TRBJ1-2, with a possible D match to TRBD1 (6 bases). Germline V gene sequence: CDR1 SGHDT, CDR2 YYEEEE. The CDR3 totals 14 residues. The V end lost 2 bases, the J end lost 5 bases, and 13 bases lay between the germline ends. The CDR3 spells CASSLPTGTYGYTF. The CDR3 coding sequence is TGTGCCAGCAGCTTACCTACAGGGACGTATGGCTACACCTTC. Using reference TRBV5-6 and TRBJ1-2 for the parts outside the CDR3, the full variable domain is DAGVTQSPTHLIKTRGQQVTLRCSPKSGHDTVSWYQQALGQGPQFIFQYYEEEERQRGNFPDRFSGHQFPNYSSELNVNALLLGDSALYLCASSLPTGTYGYTFGSGTRLTVV.

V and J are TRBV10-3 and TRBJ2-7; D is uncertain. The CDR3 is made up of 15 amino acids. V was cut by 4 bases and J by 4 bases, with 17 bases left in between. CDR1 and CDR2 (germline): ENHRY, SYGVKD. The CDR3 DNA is TGTGCCATCAGTGTAGGGCTAGAGGCATTATACGAGCAGTACTTC. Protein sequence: CAISVGLEALYEQYF.

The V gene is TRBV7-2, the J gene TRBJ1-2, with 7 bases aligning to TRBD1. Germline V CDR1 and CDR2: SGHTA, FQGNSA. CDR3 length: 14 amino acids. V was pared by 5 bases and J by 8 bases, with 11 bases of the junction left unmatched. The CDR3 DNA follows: TGTGCCAGCAGCGGCCGACAGGGATTTTACGGCTACACCTTC. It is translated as CASSGRQGFYGYTF.

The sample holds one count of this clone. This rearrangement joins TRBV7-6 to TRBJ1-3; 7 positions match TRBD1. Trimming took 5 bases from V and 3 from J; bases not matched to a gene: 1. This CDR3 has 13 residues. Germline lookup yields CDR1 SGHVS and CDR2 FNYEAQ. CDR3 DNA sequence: TGTGCCAGCAGCCCAGGGGGTGGAAACACCATATATTTT. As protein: CASSPGGGNTIYF.

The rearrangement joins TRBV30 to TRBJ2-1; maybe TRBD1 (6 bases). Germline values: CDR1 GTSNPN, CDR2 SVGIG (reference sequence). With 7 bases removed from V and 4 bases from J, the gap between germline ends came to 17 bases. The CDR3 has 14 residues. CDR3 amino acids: CAYLPQGSYNEQFF. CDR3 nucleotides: TGTGCCTACCTCCCACAGGGTTCGTACAATGAGCAGTTCTTC.

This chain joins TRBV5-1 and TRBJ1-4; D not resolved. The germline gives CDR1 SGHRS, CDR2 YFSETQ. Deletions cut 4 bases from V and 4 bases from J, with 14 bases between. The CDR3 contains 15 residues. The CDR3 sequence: CASSNPGAGNEKLFF. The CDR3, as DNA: TGCGCCAGCAGCAACCCGGGAGCCGGTAATGAAAAACTGTTTTTT.